The clone carrying this T cell receptor (beta chain) has a single count. Treatment: oral pan-JAK inhibitor, 5-10 mg twice daily. CDR1 and CDR2 (germline): MGHRA, YSYEKL. CDR3 length equals 19 residues. The ends were cut back, 4 bases at V and 0 bases at J, with 19 bases in the middle. This entry is derived from a study of CD8+ T cells in alopecia areata. cDNA prepared by RNA extraction and subsequent reverse transcription served as the template for sequencing. Here immunoSEQ multiplex PCR was the method, and the copy in TCRdb shows in-frame clones only, minus some. In the table there are over 70,000 clones, around 60% of which are singletons.

This sequence was found in a human donor with alopecia areata. Material: CD8+ T cells sorted from blood, obtained at week 24, from a patient treated with tofacitinib. The chain recombines TRBV4-1 with TRBJ1-6; D perhaps matches TRBD1 (6 bases). The CDR3 nucleotides are TGCGCCAGCAGCCTTCTCGCCCGGGACACGAGCTCCTATAATTCACCCCTCCACTTT. Protein product: CASSLLARDTSSYNSPLHF.